This passage covers 7 T cell receptor beta chains from one sample sequenced in a study of T cell responses to AZD1222 COVID-19 vaccine. The assay was immunoSEQ multiplex PCR, and TCRdb's table has in-frame clones only and misses some. The sample has over 130,000 clones; about 86% are singletons. Material: peripheral blood, obtained on day 0 of AZD1222 vaccination. The receptor set was obtained from an adult in good health.

J is TRBJ2-1 and V is TRBV6-5; perhaps TRBD2 as D (6 bases). Germline values: CDR1 MNHEY, CDR2 SVGAGI. This CDR3 spans 15 amino acids. Trimming took off 4 bases at V and 6 bases at J, with 16 bases between the two ends. The CDR3 sequence: CASSFSGLGGNEQFF. The DNA of the CDR3 is TGTGCCAGCAGTTTTTCGGGGCTCGGGGGCAATGAGCAGTTCTTC.

The rearrangement links TRBV10-3 to TRBJ2-5; D remains ambiguous. Between the trimmed V and J ends, which lost 7 bases and 7 bases, there was a span of 16 bases. Germline CDR1 is ENHRY and CDR2 is SYGVKD. The CDR3 totals 13 residues. In DNA, the CDR3 is TGTGCCATCAAAGGTAATGAGTGGAGGACCCAGTACTTC. Protein product: CAIKGNEWRTQYF.

In the case of this clone: In the same sample, other DNA sequences code for this CDR3. This sequence joins TRBV9 and TRBJ1-2; perhaps TRBD1 as D (5 bases). The CDR3 loop spans 14 amino acids. Germline V gives CDR1 SGDLS, CDR2 YYNGEE. V lost 0 bases and J 4 bases, leaving 10 bases between the germline ends. The CDR3 is CASSVGQGVYGYTF. In DNA form, the CDR3 reads TGTGCCAGCAGCGTAGGGCAGGGAGTCTATGGCTACACCTTC.

The chain combines TRBV12-3 or TRBV12-4 with TRBJ1-4; no reliable D call. The CDR3 runs 13 residues. V lost 1 base to trimming and J lost 15 bases, with 15 bases between them. DNA for the CDR3: TGTGCCAGCAGTTTAGGTCCGACGGACGAATTGTTTTTT. This sequence encodes CASSLGPTDELFF.

This rearrangement joins TRBV9 to TRBJ1-3, with 10 bases aligning to TRBD1. With 3 bases clipped from V and 3 bases from J, the junction kept 6 bases outside the gene matches. Germline CDR1 reads SGDLS; CDR2 reads YYNGEE. The CDR3 covers 16 residues. CDR3 loop: CASSATGTGVGNTIYF. CDR3 sequence (DNA): TGTGCCAGCAGCGCGACCGGGACAGGGGTTGGAAACACCATATATTTT.

This chain links TRBV28 with TRBJ1-1, with TRBD1 as a possible D gene (6 bases). In germline, CDR1 is MDHEN, CDR2 SYDVKM. The V end was cut by 4 bases, the J end by 2 bases, with 8 bases between. The CDR3 extends over 13 amino acids. DNA of the CDR3: TGTGCCAGCAGTTCAGGGGAAAACACTGAAGCTTTCTTT. It yields the protein CASSSGENTEAFF.

This chain connects TRBV30 to TRBJ2-5; D gene uncertain. With 4 bases removed from V and 4 bases from J, the gap between germline ends came to 4 bases. The CDR3 extends over 10 amino acids. The germline CDR1 and CDR2 sequences are GTSNPN and SVGIG (reference sequence). CDR3 in amino acids: CAWKAETQYF. In DNA form, the CDR3 reads TGTGCCTGGAAGGCAGAGACCCAGTACTTC.